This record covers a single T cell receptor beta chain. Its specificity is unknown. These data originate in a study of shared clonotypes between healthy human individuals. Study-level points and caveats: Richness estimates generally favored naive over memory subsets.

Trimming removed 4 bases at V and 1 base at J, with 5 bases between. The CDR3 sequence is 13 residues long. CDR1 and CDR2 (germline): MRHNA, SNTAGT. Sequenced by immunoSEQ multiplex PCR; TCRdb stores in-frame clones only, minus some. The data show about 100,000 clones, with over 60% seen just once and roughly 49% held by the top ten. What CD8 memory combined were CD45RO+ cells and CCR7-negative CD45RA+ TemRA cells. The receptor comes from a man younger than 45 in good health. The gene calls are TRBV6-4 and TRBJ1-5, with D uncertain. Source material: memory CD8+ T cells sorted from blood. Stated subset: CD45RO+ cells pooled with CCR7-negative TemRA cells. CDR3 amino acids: CASSAGSNQPQHF. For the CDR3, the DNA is TGTGCCAGCAGTGCCGGAAGCAATCAGCCCCAGCATTTT.